The source of this TCR beta chain is a study of low-dose radiotherapy and immunotherapy resistance in tumors. Overall study: Per fraction, Cohort 2 was given 1 Gy every two weeks, accumulating a total of 13 Gy over 26 weeks. Nivolumab was given to patients as a 240 mg flat dose every two weeks, and ipilimumab at 1 mg/kg every six weeks. Both were delivered intravenously. On a schedule of every two weeks, intravenous cyclophosphamide at a dose of 200 mg/m2 was delivered one day before each radiation and immunotherapy administration.

Regarding time point: before trial treatment. In the RACIN dose-escalation trial, donors got nivolumab plus ipilimumab with aspirin, cyclophosphamide and radiotherapy. The CDR3 loop spans 15 amino acids. The V end was cut by 3 bases, the J end by 4 bases, with 10 bases between. The V gene's germline CDR1 is MDHEN and CDR2 SYDVKM. Priming of first-strand cDNA relied on TRAV- and TRBV-specific primers (covering alpha and beta chains). Amplification, which lasted 20 PCR cycles, used a constant-region primer and V-primer adapter to amplify TCRs. TCRdb fed the reads into MiXCR, producing one record per CDR3 protein. The data hold tens of thousands of distinct CDR3 sequences, with over 15% observed a single time.

This receptor was identified in a male donor with prostate cancer. The material sequenced was PBMCs, taken before treatment. This chain links TRBV28 with TRBJ2-6; D gene uncertain. The CDR3 DNA reads TGTGCCAGCAGTTTCCAGTCCTTCGGGGCCAACGTCCTGACTTTC. This encodes CASSFQSFGANVLTF.